Below, 17 T cell receptor beta chains from the same sample are listed, as sequenced in a study of blood T cell repertoires in COVID-19. Clones were sequenced by immunoSEQ multiplex PCR, and TCRdb holds only the in-frame ones, with some missing. This sample has approximately 220,000 clones, with 83% found just once. The sample was peripheral blood. Receptor source: a woman aged 40 to 49 with active or convalescent COVID-19.

V gene TRBV7-9 combines with J gene TRBJ1-1; 7 bases fit TRBD1. The length of the CDR3 is 13 residues. The ends lost 8 bases at V and 11 bases at J; junction bases unmatched: 14. Looked up from germline, CDR1 is SEHNR and CDR2 is FQNEAQ (reference sequence). The CDR3 loop reads CASRGTAHRDAFF. CDR3 nucleotide sequence: TGTGCCAGCCGAGGGACAGCACATAGGGATGCTTTCTTT.

The chain carries TRBV6-1 and TRBJ2-2; D call uncertain. CDR1 MNHNS and CDR2 SASEGT come from the germline V gene. This CDR3 has 16 amino acids. V was cut by 0 bases and J by 2 bases, with 10 bases left in between. The CDR3 sequence is CASSEAGRRNTGELFF. The CDR3 bases are TGTGCCAGCAGTGAAGCGGGCAGGCGAAACACCGGGGAGCTGTTTTTT.

The CDR3 protein is CASTQGLWRDRTDTQYF. The CDR3 coding sequence is TGTGCCAGCACTCAAGGCCTGTGGCGGGATCGCACAGATACGCAGTATTTT. J is TRBJ2-3 and V is TRBV3-1 (or the pseudogene TRBV3-2); tentatively, D is TRBD2 (6 bases). CDR1 is LGHDT and CDR2 is YNNKEL in the germline V gene (reference sequence). The length of the CDR3 is 17 residues. V lost 7 bases, J lost 1 base, and 21 bases lay in between.

The count of this clone is one. V and J are TRBV24-1 and TRBJ2-3; no clear D gene. This CDR3 has 18 residues. Per germline, CDR1 KGHDR and CDR2 SFDVKD. Trimming removed 1 base at V and 0 bases at J, with 16 bases between. This CDR3 reads CATSDFPLRGASTDTQYF. CDR3 nucleotides: TGTGCCACCAGTGATTTCCCCCTCCGTGGAGCCAGCACAGATACGCAGTATTTT.

The V call is TRBV2, the J call TRBJ1-1, with 10 bases aligning to TRBD1. Unmatched junction bases numbered 9, after V lost 5 bases and J lost 12 bases. Germline V gene sequence: CDR1 SNHLY, CDR2 FYNNEI. CDR3 size: 13 residues. The CDR3 DNA reads TGTGCCAGCAGTCCTGACAGGGGGCGGGAGACTTTCTTT. It specifies CASSPDRGRETFF.

The V and J genes are TRBV21-1 and TRBJ1-1. TRBV21-1 is deemed a pseudogene. This CDR3 is 14 amino acids long. CDR3 DNA sequence: TGTGCCAGCAGCAACGAGGACCAGACTAGGGAAGCTTTCTTT. Its protein product is CASSNEDQTREAFF.

On this clone: One end of the junction fails to match germline, which may point to a read error. This rearrangement joins TRBV5-8 to TRBJ1-2; D remains ambiguous. CDR1 and CDR2 (germline): SGHTS, YDEGEE. This CDR3 has 14 residues. The CDR3 sequence: CASTLGGQPYGYTF. For the CDR3, the DNA is TGTGCCAGCACCTTGGGCGGGCAGCCCTATGGCTACACCTTC.

This clone was detected only once. The chain recombines TRBV2 with TRBJ1-1, with TRBD1 matching over 8 bases. The trim removed 6 bases at V and 4 bases at J, leaving 7 bases unmatched. This CDR3 contains 14 residues. Germline V lookup: CDR1 SNHLY, CDR2 FYNNEI. CDR3 sequence: CASRFQGARTEAFF. CDR3 bases: TGTGCCAGCAGGTTCCAGGGGGCGCGCACTGAAGCTTTCTTT.

V and J are TRBV7-8 and TRBJ2-7; 9 bases agree with TRBD1. CDR3 length equals 14 residues. J gave up 2 bases and V 6 bases, and 5 bases lay outside the gene matches. CDR1 and CDR2 from the germline V gene are SGHVS and FQNEAQ. The CDR3 is CASRHRGLPYEQYF. For the CDR3, the DNA is TGTGCCAGCAGACACAGGGGGCTTCCCTACGAGCAGTACTTC.

The chain has TRBV29-1 and TRBJ2-7; 8 bases fit TRBD1. The length of the CDR3 is 13 residues. Germline V gene data show CDR1 as SQVTM and CDR2 as ANQGSEA. J lost 2 bases, V lost 5 bases, and 5 bases had no gene match. As DNA, the CDR3 is TGCAGCGTTCCGGGACAGGCTGCCTACGAGCAGTACTTC. Translation: CSVPGQAAYEQYF.

The chain employs TRBV5-4 and TRBJ1-2; D perhaps matches TRBD1 (6 bases). Trimming stripped 4 bases from V and 12 bases from J, with 25 bases between. CDR3 length equals 15 residues. Germline assignment: CDR1 SGHNT and CDR2 YYREEE (reference sequence). CDR3 DNA: TGTGCCAGCAGCCCAAGACAGGTTCCCACTATGGCTAACACCTTC. The encoded protein is CASSPRQVPTMANTF. Supplemented by reference TRBV5-4 and TRBJ1-2, the full variable domain reads ETGVTQSPTHLIKTRGQQVTLRCSSQSGHNTVSWYQQALGQGPQFIFQYYREEENGRGNFPPRFSGLQFPNYSSELNVNALELDDSALYLCASSPRQVPTMANTFGSGTRLTVV.

The chain carries TRBV11-2 and TRBJ1-2, with D maybe TRBD1 (5 bases). Germline values: CDR1 SGHAT, CDR2 FQNNGV. V was trimmed by 1 base and J by 8 bases, leaving 8 bases between them. The CDR3 has 12 amino acids. CDR3 region: CASSLAAGGYTF. The CDR3 DNA is TGTGCCAGCAGCTTAGCAGCAGGGGGCTACACCTTC.

This rearrangement joins TRBV12-5 to TRBJ2-5; maybe TRBD1 (5 bases). The V gene's germline CDR1 is LGHNT and CDR2 FRNRAP. V was pared by 1 base and J by 1 base, with 7 bases between. The CDR3 extends over 14 amino acids. This CDR3 reads CASGLDRFQETQYF. The DNA for the CDR3 is TGTGCTAGTGGTTTGGACAGGTTCCAAGAGACCCAGTACTTC.

The chain is built from TRBV7-8 and TRBJ1-1; D may be TRBD1 (5 bases). The CDR3 consists of 14 residues. V was trimmed by 0 bases and J by 5 bases, leaving 10 bases between them. Germline loops: CDR1 SGHVS, CDR2 FQNEAQ. CDR3 residues: CASSLAGAGTEAFF. CDR3 coding DNA: TGTGCCAGCAGCTTAGCAGGGGCCGGGACTGAAGCTTTCTTT.

V usage is TRBV7-2 and J usage is TRBJ1-2, with 10 nucleotides matching TRBD1. This CDR3 spans 15 amino acids. CDR1 and CDR2 from the germline V gene are SGHTA and FQGNSA. V gave up 5 bases and J gave up 4 bases; unmatched junction bases: 7. The CDR3 sequence is CASSPGQGRLYGYTF. The CDR3 DNA follows: TGTGCCAGCAGCCCGGGACAGGGGCGTCTCTATGGCTACACCTTC.

This sequence joins TRBV30 and TRBJ1-6, with 7 positions matching TRBD1. After removal of 0 bases from V and 9 bases from J, the junction contained 5 bases not matched to a gene. The CDR3 extends over 14 amino acids. Germline CDR1 and CDR2: GTSNPN and SVGIG (reference sequence). CDR3 sequence: CAWSVGRGLSPLHF. CDR3 bases: TGTGCCTGGAGTGTTGGTAGGGGGCTTTCACCCCTCCACTTT.

The rearrangement uses TRBV10-2 and TRBJ1-2; D not certain. The germline V and J ends were trimmed by 2 bases and 7 bases, with 11 bases remaining between them. Germline assignment: CDR1 WSHSY and CDR2 SAAADI. CDR3 length: 13 amino acids. CDR3 sequence reads: CASSEPLGSGYTF. In nucleotides, the CDR3 is TGCGCCAGCAGTGAGCCTTTGGGCAGTGGCTACACCTTC.